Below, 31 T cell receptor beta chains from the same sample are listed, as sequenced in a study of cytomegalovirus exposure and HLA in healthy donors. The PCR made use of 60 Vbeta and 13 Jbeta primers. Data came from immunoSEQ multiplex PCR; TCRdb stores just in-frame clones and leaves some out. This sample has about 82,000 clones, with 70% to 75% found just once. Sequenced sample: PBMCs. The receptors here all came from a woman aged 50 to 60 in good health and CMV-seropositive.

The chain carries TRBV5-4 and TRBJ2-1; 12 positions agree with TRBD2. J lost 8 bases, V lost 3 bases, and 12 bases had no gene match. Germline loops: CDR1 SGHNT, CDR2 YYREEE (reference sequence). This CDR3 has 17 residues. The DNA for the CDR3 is TGTGCCAGCAGCTGGGGCCAGACTAGCGGGAGAAGCGATGAGCAGTTCTTC. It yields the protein CASSWGQTSGRSDEQFF.

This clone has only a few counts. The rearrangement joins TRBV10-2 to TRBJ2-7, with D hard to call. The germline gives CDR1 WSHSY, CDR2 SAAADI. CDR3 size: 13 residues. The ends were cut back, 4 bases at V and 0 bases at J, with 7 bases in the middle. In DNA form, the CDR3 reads TGCGCCAGCAGTGGGGCGAGCTCCTACGAGCAGTACTTC. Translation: CASSGASSYEQYF.

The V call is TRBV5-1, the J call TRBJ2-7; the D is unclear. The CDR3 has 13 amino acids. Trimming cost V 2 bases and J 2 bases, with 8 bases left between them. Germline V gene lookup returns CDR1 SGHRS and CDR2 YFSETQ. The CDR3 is CASSFGVTYEQYF. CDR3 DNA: TGCGCCAGCAGCTTTGGAGTAACCTACGAGCAGTACTTC.

CDR3 DNA sequence: TGTGCCAGCAGCCCACGGGAACGCGAGCAGTACTTC. This translates into CASSPREREQYF. The rearrangement uses TRBV7-6 and TRBJ2-7, with D possibly matching TRBD2 (5 bases). CDR1 is SGHVS, CDR2 FNYEAQ, per germline. The CDR3 runs 12 residues. V was shortened by 5 bases and J by 6 bases, with 11 bases between the two germline ends.

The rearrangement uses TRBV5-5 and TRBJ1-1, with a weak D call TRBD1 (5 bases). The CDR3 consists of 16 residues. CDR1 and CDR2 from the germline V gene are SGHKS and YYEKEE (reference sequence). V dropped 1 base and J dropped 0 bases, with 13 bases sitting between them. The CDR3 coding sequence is TGTGCCAGCAGCTTGCGAAGACAGACCATGAACACTGAAGCTTTCTTT. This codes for CASSLRRQTMNTEAFF.

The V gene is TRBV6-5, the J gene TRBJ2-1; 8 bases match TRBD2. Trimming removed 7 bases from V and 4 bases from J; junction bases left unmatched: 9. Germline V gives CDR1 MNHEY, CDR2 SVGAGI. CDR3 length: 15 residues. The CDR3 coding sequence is TGTGCCAGCACCCAAGCGGGAGAGGCTTACAATGAGCAGTTCTTC. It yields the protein CASTQAGEAYNEQFF.

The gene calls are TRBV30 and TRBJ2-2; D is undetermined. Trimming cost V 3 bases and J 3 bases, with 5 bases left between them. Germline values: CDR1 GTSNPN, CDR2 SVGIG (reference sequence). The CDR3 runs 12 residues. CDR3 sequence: CAWSRYTGELFF. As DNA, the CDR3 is TGTGCCTGGAGCCGGTACACCGGGGAGCTGTTTTTT.

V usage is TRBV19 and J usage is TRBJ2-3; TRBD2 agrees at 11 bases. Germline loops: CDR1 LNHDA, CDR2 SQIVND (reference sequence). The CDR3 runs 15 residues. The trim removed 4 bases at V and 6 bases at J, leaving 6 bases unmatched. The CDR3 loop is CASSKLAGAGDTQYF. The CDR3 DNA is TGTGCCAGTAGTAAACTAGCGGGAGCGGGTGATACGCAGTATTTT. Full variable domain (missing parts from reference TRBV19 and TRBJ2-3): DGGITQSPKYLFRKEGQNVTLSCEQNLNHDAMYWYRQDPGQGLRLIYYSQIVNDFQKGDIAEGYSVSREKKESFPLTVTSAQKNPTAFYLCASSKLAGAGDTQYFGPGTRLTVL.

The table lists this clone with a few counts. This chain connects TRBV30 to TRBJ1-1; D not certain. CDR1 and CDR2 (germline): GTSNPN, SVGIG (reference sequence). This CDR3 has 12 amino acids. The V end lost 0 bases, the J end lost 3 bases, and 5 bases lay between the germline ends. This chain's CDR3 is CAWSVSDTEAFF. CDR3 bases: TGTGCCTGGAGTGTTTCAGACACTGAAGCTTTCTTT.

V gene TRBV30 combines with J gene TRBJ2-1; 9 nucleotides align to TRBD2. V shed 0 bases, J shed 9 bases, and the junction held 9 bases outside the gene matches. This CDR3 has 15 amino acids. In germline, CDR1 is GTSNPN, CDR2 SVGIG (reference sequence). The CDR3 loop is CAWSVLLAGVSEQFF. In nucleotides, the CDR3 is TGTGCCTGGAGTGTACTTTTAGCGGGAGTTAGTGAGCAGTTCTTC.

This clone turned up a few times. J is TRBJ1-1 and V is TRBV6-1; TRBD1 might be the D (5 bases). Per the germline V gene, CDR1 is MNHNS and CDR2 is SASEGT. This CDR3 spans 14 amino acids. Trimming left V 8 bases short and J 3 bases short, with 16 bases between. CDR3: CASVYRLIDTEAFF. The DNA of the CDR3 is TGTGCCAGCGTATACAGGTTGATTGACACTGAAGCTTTCTTT.

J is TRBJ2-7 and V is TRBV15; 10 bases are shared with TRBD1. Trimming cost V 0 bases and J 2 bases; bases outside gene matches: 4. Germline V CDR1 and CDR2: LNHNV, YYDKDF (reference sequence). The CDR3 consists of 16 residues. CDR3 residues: CATSRDQGTGAYEQYF. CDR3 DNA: TGTGCCACCAGCAGAGACCAGGGGACAGGGGCCTACGAGCAGTACTTC.

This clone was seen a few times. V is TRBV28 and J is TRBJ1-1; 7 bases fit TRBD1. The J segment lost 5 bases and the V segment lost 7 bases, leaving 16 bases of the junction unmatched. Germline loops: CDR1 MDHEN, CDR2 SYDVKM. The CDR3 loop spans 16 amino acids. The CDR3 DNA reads TGTGCCAGCACCATTTCCTTGAGACAGGGCGGTACTGAAGCTTTCTTT. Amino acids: CASTISLRQGGTEAFF.

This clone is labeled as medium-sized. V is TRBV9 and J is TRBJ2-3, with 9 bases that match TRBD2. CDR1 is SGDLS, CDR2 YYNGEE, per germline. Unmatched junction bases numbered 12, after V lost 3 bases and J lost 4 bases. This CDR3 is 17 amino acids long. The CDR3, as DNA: TGTGCCAGCAGCGCGACCCTTAGCGGGAGTGGGTCAGATACGCAGTATTTT. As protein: CASSATLSGSGSDTQYF.

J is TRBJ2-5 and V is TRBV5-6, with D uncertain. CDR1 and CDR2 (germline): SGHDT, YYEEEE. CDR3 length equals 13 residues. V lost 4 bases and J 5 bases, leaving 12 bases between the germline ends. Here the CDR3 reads CASSRLVSETQYF. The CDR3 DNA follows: TGTGCCAGCAGCCGTCTAGTGAGTGAGACCCAGTACTTC.

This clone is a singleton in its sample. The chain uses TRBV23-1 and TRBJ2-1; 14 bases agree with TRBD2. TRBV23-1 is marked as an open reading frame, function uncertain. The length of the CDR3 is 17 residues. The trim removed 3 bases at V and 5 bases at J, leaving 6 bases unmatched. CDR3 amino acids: CASSHPGLAGVDNEQFF. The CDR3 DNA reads TGCGCCAGCAGTCACCCGGGACTAGCGGGAGTCGACAATGAGCAGTTCTTC.

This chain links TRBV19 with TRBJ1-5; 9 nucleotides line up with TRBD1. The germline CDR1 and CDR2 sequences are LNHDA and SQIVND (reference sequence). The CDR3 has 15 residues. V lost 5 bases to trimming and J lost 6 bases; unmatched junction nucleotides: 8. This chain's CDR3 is CASSSGQGSGQPQHF. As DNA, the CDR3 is TGTGCCAGTAGTTCCGGACAGGGGTCAGGTCAGCCCCAGCATTTT.

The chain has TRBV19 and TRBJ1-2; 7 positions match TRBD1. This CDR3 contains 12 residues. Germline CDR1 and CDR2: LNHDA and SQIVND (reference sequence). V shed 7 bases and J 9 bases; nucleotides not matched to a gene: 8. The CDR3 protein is CASTTDRDRYTF. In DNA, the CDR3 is TGTGCCAGTACCACAGACAGGGATCGCTACACCTTC.

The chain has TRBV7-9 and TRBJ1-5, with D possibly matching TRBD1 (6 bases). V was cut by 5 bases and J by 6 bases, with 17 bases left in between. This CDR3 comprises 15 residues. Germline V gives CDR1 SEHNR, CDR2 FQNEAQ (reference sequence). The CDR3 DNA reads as TGTGCCAGCAGCCTCTCGGGGGGCTTGGGTCAGCCCCAGCATTTT. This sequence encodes CASSLSGGLGQPQHF.

The CDR3 bases are TGCAGCGTTGCTGACAGAGACTCTAACTATGGCTACACCTTC. This translates into CSVADRDSNYGYTF. J is TRBJ1-2 and V is TRBV29-1, with D possibly being TRBD1 (5 bases). CDR3 length: 14 residues. The V gene's germline CDR1 is SQVTM and CDR2 ANQGSEA. V was trimmed by 4 bases and J by 0 bases, leaving 12 bases between them.

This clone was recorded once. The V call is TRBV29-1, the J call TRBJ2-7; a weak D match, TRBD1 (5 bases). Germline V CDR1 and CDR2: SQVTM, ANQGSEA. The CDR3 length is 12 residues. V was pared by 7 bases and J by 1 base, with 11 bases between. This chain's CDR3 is CSGKTDSYEQYF. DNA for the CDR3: TGCAGCGGCAAGACAGATTCCTACGAGCAGTACTTC.

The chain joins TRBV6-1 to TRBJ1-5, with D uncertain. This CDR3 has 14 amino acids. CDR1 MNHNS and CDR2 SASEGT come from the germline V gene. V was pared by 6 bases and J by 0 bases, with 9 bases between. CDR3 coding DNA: TGTGCCAGCAGCGCGGCGCATAGCAATCAGCCCCAGCATTTT. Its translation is CASSAAHSNQPQHF.

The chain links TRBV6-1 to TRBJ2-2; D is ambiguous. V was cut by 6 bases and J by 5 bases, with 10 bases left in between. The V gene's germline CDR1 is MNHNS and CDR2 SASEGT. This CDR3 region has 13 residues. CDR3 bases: TGTGCCAGCAGGGCGGCGAGGACCGGGGAGCTGTTTTTT. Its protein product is CASRAARTGELFF.

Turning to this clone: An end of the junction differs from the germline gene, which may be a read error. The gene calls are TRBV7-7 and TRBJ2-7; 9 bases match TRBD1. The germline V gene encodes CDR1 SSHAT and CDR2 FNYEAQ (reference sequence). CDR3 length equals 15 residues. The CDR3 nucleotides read TGTGCTAGCAGCTTACATCCGGGACAGGGTTACGAGCAGTACTTC. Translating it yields CASSLHPGQGYEQYF.

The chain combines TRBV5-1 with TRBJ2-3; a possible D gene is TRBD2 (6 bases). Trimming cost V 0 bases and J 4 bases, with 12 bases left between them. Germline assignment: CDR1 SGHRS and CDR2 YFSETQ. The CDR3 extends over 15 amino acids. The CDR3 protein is CASSLGVTSSDTQYF. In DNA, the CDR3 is TGCGCCAGCAGCTTGGGTGTGACTAGTTCAGATACGCAGTATTTT.

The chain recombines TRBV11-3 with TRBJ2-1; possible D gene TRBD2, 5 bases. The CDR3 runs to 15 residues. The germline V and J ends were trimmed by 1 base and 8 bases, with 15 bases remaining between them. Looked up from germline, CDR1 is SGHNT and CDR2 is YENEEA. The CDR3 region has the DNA TGTGCCAGCAGCTTAGCCCCAGGAGGCGGGCATGAGCAGTTCTTC. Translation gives CASSLAPGGGHEQFF.

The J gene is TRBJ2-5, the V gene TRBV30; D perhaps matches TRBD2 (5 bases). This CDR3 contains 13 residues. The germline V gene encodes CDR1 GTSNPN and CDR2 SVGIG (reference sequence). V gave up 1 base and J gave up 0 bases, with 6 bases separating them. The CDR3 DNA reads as TGTGCCTGGAGTGGCGGGTACCAAGAGACCCAGTACTTC. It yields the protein CAWSGGYQETQYF.

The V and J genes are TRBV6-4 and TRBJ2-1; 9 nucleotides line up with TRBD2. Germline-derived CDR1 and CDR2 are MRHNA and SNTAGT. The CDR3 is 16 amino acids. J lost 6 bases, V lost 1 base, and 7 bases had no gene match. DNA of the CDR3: TGTGCCAGCAGTGACTTCGGGACTAGCCAGGCCAATGAGCAGTTCTTC. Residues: CASSDFGTSQANEQFF.

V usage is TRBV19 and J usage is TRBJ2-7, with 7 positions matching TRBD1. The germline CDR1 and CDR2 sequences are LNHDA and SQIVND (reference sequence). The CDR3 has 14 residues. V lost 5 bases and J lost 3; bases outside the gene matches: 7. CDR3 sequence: CASSAGTDYYEQYF. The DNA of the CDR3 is TGTGCCAGTAGTGCCGGGACAGATTACTACGAGCAGTACTTC. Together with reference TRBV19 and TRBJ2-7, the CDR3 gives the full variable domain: DGGITQSPKYLFRKEGQNVTLSCEQNLNHDAMYWYRQDPGQGLRLIYYSQIVNDFQKGDIAEGYSVSREKKESFPLTVTSAQKNPTAFYLCASSAGTDYYEQYFGPGTRLTVT.

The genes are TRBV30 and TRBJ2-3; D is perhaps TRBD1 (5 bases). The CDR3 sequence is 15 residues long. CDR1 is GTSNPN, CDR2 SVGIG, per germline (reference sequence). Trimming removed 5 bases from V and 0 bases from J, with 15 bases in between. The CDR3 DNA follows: TGTGCCTGGTCTACGCAGGGTGGAAGCACAGATACGCAGTATTTT. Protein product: CAWSTQGGSTDTQYF.

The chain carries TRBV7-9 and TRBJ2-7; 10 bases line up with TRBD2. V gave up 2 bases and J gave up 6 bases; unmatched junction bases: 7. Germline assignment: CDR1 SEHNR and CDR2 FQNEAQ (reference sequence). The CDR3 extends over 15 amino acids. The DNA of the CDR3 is TGTGCCAGCAGCTTAAGCCCTAGCGGGAGAGGCGAGCAGTACTTC. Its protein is CASSLSPSGRGEQYF.